The present T cell receptor (beta chain) was sequenced within a study of CD8+CD57+ T cells in acquired aplastic anemia. The count of this clonotype is one. All patients picked for sequencing had shown, by flow cytometry, an expansion of CD8+CD57+ cells. This CDR3 has 11 amino acids. The V end lost 7 bases, the J end lost 6 bases, and 11 bases lay between the germline ends. Germline CDR1 SGHRS, CDR2 YFSETQ. Genomic DNA provided the template from which TCR beta VDJ and CDR3 profiles were obtained. From the reads, TCRdb called clonotypes with MiXCR, one entry per CDR3 protein. The sample contains about half a million distinct CDR3 sequences, under 40% of which appear only once.

This TCR derives from a human donor with aplastic anemia. The sequencing input was sorted CD4+, CD8+, or CD8+CD57+ T cells (not recorded which) from PBMCs. J is TRBJ2-7 and V is TRBV5-1, with D tentatively TRBD1 or TRBD2 (5 bases each). The CDR3 coding sequence is TGCGCCAGCGGGGCGGGCCCCGAGCAGTACTTC. It is translated as CASGAGPEQYF.